The 29 T cell receptor beta chains given below trace back to one sample, sequenced in a study of blood T cell repertoires in COVID-19. Clones were read by immunoSEQ multiplex PCR, and TCRdb kept only the in-frame ones, dropping some. The sample gives a few hundred thousand clones, about 87% of which show up once; 3% to 3.5% is in the top ten. The specimen was peripheral blood. The receptors originated from a man aged 55 to 70 with acute or convalescent COVID-19.

This chain connects TRBV6-5 to TRBJ1-2, with D possibly being TRBD1 (5 bases). Trimming removed 9 bases from V and 0 bases from J, with 17 bases in between. The CDR3 runs 15 residues. Germline-derived CDR1 and CDR2 are MNHEY and SVGAGI. CDR3 protein: CASTPGATANYGYTF. CDR3 nucleotide sequence: TGTGCCAGTACCCCGGGCGCGACAGCTAACTATGGCTACACCTTC.

V gene TRBV7-3 combines with J gene TRBJ2-3; TRBD2 agrees at 11 bases. The germline V gene has CDR1 SGHTA and CDR2 FQGTGA. V gave up 3 bases and J gave up 2 bases; unmatched junction bases: 4. The CDR3 contains 16 residues. CDR3 amino acids: CASSFSGGAATDTQYF. The CDR3 DNA follows: TGTGCCAGCAGCTTTAGCGGGGGGGCCGCCACAGATACGCAGTATTTT.

The chain employs TRBV7-8 and TRBJ1-5; tentative D call: TRBD1 (6 bases). Germline-derived CDR1 and CDR2 are SGHVS and FQNEAQ. V gave up 1 base and J gave up 6 bases, with 13 bases separating them. This CDR3 contains 15 residues. CDR3 bases: TGTGCCAGCAGCTTAGGACCCGACAGGAGTCAGCCCCAGCATTTT. It yields the protein CASSLGPDRSQPQHF.

This clone showed up just once. The chain couples TRBV6-5 to TRBJ2-7; D is perhaps TRBD2 (5 bases). V gave up 6 bases and J gave up 4 bases, with 10 bases separating them. CDR1 MNHEY and CDR2 SVGAGI come from the germline V gene. The CDR3 consists of 12 residues. The CDR3 sequence: CASSPRGYEQYF. In DNA, the CDR3 is TGTGCCAGCAGCCCCCGGGGATACGAGCAGTACTTC.

The chain recombines TRBV9 with TRBJ2-6, with 9 bases lining up with TRBD2. CDR1 is SGDLS and CDR2 is YYNGEE in the germline V gene. There are 18 residues in the CDR3. The V and J ends lost 0 bases and 0 bases, in that order; junction bases with no gene match: 4. CDR3 DNA sequence: TGTGCCAGCAGCGTAGCTGGGCGGGGGGGCTCTGGGGCCAACGTCCTGACTTTC. This sequence encodes CASSVAGRGGSGANVLTF.

As DNA, the CDR3 is TGTGCCAGCAGTGAAGCGAGCGGAGGGAGTGGCTACACCTTC. Residues: CASSEASGGSGYTF. V usage is TRBV6-1 and J usage is TRBJ1-2; no reliable D call. From germline, CDR1 is MNHNS and CDR2 SASEGT. The CDR3 is made up of 14 amino acids. V was clipped by 0 bases and J by 7 bases, with 12 bases between them.

This clone was seen once. The chain recombines TRBV2 with TRBJ1-2; possible D gene TRBD1, 5 bases. CDR3 size: 13 residues. Germline CDR1 reads SNHLY; CDR2 reads FYNNEI. With 4 bases removed from V and 8 bases from J, the gap between germline ends came to 14 bases. As DNA, the CDR3 is TGTGCCAGCAGTGGGGGGGATTGGGGCGGCTACACCTTC. Encoded protein: CASSGGDWGGYTF.

The chain links TRBV3-1 (or the pseudogene TRBV3-2) to TRBJ2-7, with 11 bases matching TRBD2. Germline assignment: CDR1 LGHDT and CDR2 YNNKEL (reference sequence). The CDR3 covers 15 residues. Unmatched junction bases numbered 8, after V lost 3 bases and J lost 7 bases. DNA for the CDR3: TGTGCCAGCAGCCAGGTAGCGGGGGGGCCGGGGGAGCAGTACTTC. As protein: CASSQVAGGPGEQYF.

In regard to this clone: No conserved phenylalanine or tryptophan is present at the end of the CDR3, so a read error is the likely explanation. The DNA is left out, because the CDR3 cannot be placed on it with certainty; the CDR3 is given as TCRdb lists it. This chain uses TRBV28 with TRBJ2-3; the table's D call TRBD2 went unverified against the DNA. Germline assignment: CDR1 MDHEN and CDR2 SYDVKM. The CDR3 is 8 residues long, ends included. The CDR3 here is CASTKRDV.

This chain links TRBV3-1 (or the pseudogene TRBV3-2) with TRBJ2-7; 7 positions agree with TRBD1. Germline assignment: CDR1 LGHDT and CDR2 YNNKEL (reference sequence). J was trimmed by 4 bases and V by 3 bases; bases with no gene match: 9. CDR3 length: 15 residues. CDR3 protein: CASSQNHRGGYEQYF. The CDR3 DNA reads as TGTGCCAGCAGCCAGAATCACAGGGGTGGTTACGAGCAGTACTTC.

This chain uses TRBV7-9 with TRBJ2-7; 10 bases align to TRBD1. The ends lost 5 bases at V and 2 bases at J; junction bases unmatched: 12. Germline lookup yields CDR1 SEHNR and CDR2 FQNEAQ (reference sequence). This CDR3 comprises 17 residues. The CDR3: CASSHRDRGARTYEQYF. The CDR3 nucleotides read TGTGCCAGCAGCCACCGGGACAGGGGAGCTAGGACCTACGAGCAGTACTTC.

The chain is built from TRBV29-1 and TRBJ2-5; 7 bases line up with TRBD1. Germline CDR1 and CDR2: SQVTM and ANQGSEA. The CDR3 is 11 amino acids. Losses at the gene ends were 8 bases for V and 9 bases for J; bases not matched to a gene: 9. The CDR3 sequence: CSWGQPSAQYF. The DNA for the CDR3 is TGCAGCTGGGGACAGCCCAGCGCCCAGTACTTC.

Here the CDR3 reads CASSLRYGYTF. In DNA, the CDR3 is TGTGCCAGCAGTTTACGCTATGGCTACACCTTC. This chain joins TRBV12-3 or TRBV12-4 and TRBJ1-2; no clear D. V gave up 2 bases and J gave up 4 bases, with 2 bases separating them. The CDR3 totals 11 residues.

The chain has TRBV7-2 and TRBJ2-3; 9 nucleotides agree with TRBD2. The CDR3 is 15 residues long. V lost 3 bases to trimming and J lost 6 bases; unmatched junction nucleotides: 7. Looked up from germline, CDR1 is SGHTA and CDR2 is FQGNSA. The CDR3 sequence: CASSFQRGARDTQYF. The CDR3 DNA is TGTGCCAGCAGCTTTCAGCGGGGGGCCCGGGATACGCAGTATTTT.

The V call is TRBV5-4, the J call TRBJ2-2, with D tentatively TRBD2 (7 bases). The CDR3 length is 16 residues. Looked up from germline, CDR1 is SGHNT and CDR2 is YYREEE (reference sequence). The V end lost 4 bases, the J end lost 6 bases, and 19 bases lay between the germline ends. This CDR3 reads CASSKFGGGGSGELFF. As DNA, the CDR3 is TGTGCCAGCAGCAAATTTGGGGGCGGGGGCTCCGGGGAGCTGTTTTTT.

The V gene is TRBV6-1, the J gene TRBJ1-5; D not certain. Germline CDR1 and CDR2: MNHNS and SASEGT. The length of the CDR3 is 16 residues. Trimming took off 4 bases at V and 0 bases at J, with 13 bases between the two ends. In DNA form, the CDR3 reads TGTGCCAGCAGTGGAGGGTCGAGGTATAGCAATCAGCCCCAGCATTTT. The encoded protein is CASSGGSRYSNQPQHF.

CDR3 in DNA: TGTGCCAGCAGCTTGGACAACAATCAGCCCCAGCATTTT. It translates to CASSLDNNQPQHF. V usage is TRBV7-2 and J usage is TRBJ1-5, with a weak D call TRBD1 (5 bases). Germline CDR1 is SGHTA and CDR2 is FQGNSA. Trimming stripped 3 bases from V and 3 bases from J, with 6 bases between. This CDR3 has 13 residues.

The V and J genes are TRBV11-2 and TRBJ1-4; D is undetermined. Trimming pared 5 bases from V and 8 bases from J, leaving 18 bases between. The CDR3 has 15 amino acids. Looked up from germline, CDR1 is SGHAT and CDR2 is FQNNGV. The CDR3 DNA is TGTGCCAGCAGCAAAGGCGGCCCGGGTAGCGAAAAACTGTTTTTT. This translates into CASSKGGPGSEKLFF.

This rearrangement joins TRBV25-1 to TRBJ2-5, with a possible D match to TRBD1 (5 bases). CDR1 MGHDK and CDR2 SYGVNS come from the germline V gene. The CDR3 sequence is 14 residues long. V was clipped by 0 bases and J by 5 bases, with 10 bases between them. CDR3 protein: CASSEYAGRETQYF. Here the CDR3 DNA reads TGTGCCAGCAGTGAATACGCAGGGCGGGAGACCCAGTACTTC.

CDR3 coding DNA: TGTGCCAGCAAGGGGGGACAGGTCAATCAGCCCCAGCATTTT. Protein: CASKGGQVNQPQHF. The rearrangement links TRBV19 to TRBJ1-5; 8 bases map to TRBD1. Per the germline V gene, CDR1 is LNHDA and CDR2 is SQIVND (reference sequence). The CDR3 consists of 14 residues. Losses at the gene ends were 9 bases for V and 3 bases for J; bases not matched to a gene: 7. Drawing the rest from reference TRBV19 and TRBJ1-5, the complete variable domain is DGGITQSPKYLFRKEGQNVTLSCEQNLNHDAMYWYRQDPGQGLRLIYYSQIVNDFQKGDIAEGYSVSREKKESFPLTVTSAQKNPTAFYLCASKGGQVNQPQHFGDGTRLSIL.

The V and J genes are TRBV7-2 and TRBJ2-5; the D is unclear. V gave up 3 bases and J gave up 3 bases, with 11 bases separating them. Germline assignment: CDR1 SGHTA and CDR2 FQGNSA. This CDR3 is 14 amino acids long. DNA for the CDR3: TGTGCCAGCAGCTTGAGCTTTGCGAAAGAGACCCAGTACTTC. This encodes CASSLSFAKETQYF.

The chain uses TRBV6-5 and TRBJ1-5, with 7 positions matching TRBD1. CDR3 length: 14 residues. Germline V gene lookup returns CDR1 MNHEY and CDR2 SVGAGI. V gave up 4 bases and J gave up 3 bases; unmatched junction bases: 3. The CDR3 DNA reads as TGTGCCAGCAGTTCTCAGGGGGTCAATCAGCCCCAGCATTTT. As protein: CASSSQGVNQPQHF.

This clone was counted once. V is TRBV24-1 and J is TRBJ2-3; TRBD1 matches at 9 bases. Germline lookup yields CDR1 KGHDR and CDR2 SFDVKD. This CDR3 comprises 16 residues. V shed 2 bases, J shed 3 bases, and the junction held 5 bases outside the gene matches. CDR3 sequence reads: CATSDSTGQGTDTQYF. In nucleotides, the CDR3 is TGTGCCACCAGTGATTCAACGGGACAGGGAACAGATACGCAGTATTTT.

This clone was seen a handful of times. At the DNA level, this CDR3 is encoded by other sequences in the same sample as well. The chain uses TRBV10-3 and TRBJ2-7; D is perhaps TRBD1 (6 bases). CDR1 is ENHRY and CDR2 is SYGVKD in the germline V gene. V was cut by 6 bases and J by 3 bases, with 9 bases left in between. This CDR3 comprises 12 residues. The CDR3 nucleotides are TGTGCCATCAGACAGGGAAGCTACGAGCAGTACTTC. This translates into CAIRQGSYEQYF.

The chain uses TRBV5-4 and TRBJ2-7, with 7 bases aligning to TRBD2. CDR1 and CDR2 from the germline V gene are SGHNT and YYREEE (reference sequence). This CDR3 is 14 amino acids long. Germline trimming cut 7 bases from V and 2 bases from J; bases unmatched to any gene: 9. The CDR3 nucleotides read TGTGCCAGCGCCCCTCGGGGAGGGGCCTACGAGCAGTACTTC. Protein: CASAPRGGAYEQYF.

The J gene is TRBJ1-4, the V gene TRBV5-1; 8 bases fit TRBD1. J lost 5 bases, V lost 4 bases, and 4 bases had no gene match. This CDR3 contains 14 residues. The germline CDR1 and CDR2 sequences are SGHRS and YFSETQ. The CDR3 loop reads CASSEGQANEKLFF. The CDR3 region has the DNA TGCGCCAGCAGCGAGGGACAGGCGAATGAAAAACTGTTTTTT.

The chain is built from TRBV7-9 and TRBJ1-5; tentatively, D is TRBD1 (5 bases). The CDR3 is 14 residues long. CDR1 is SEHNR, CDR2 FQNEAQ, per germline (reference sequence). V lost 1 base and J 5 bases, leaving 9 bases between the germline ends. The CDR3 DNA is TGTGCCAGCAGCTTAGGGGGCACAGATCAGCCCCAGCATTTT. This sequence encodes CASSLGGTDQPQHF.

The chain uses TRBV18 and TRBJ1-1; the match to TRBD1 covers 10 bases. CDR1 is KGHSH and CDR2 is LQKENI in the germline V gene. Losses at the gene ends were 4 bases for V and 1 base for J; bases not matched to a gene: 3. CDR3 length equals 15 residues. CDR3 sequence reads: CASSRGTGENTEAFF. CDR3 sequence (DNA): TGTGCCAGCTCACGGGGGACAGGGGAGAACACTGAAGCTTTCTTT.

The chain employs TRBV19 and TRBJ2-6; D may be TRBD2 (5 bases). V shed 7 bases and J shed 2 bases, with 15 bases lying between them. The CDR3 totals 16 residues. Germline lookup yields CDR1 LNHDA and CDR2 SQIVND (reference sequence). The CDR3 coding sequence is TGTGCCAGTACCGGAGGTGTCGGACCTGGGGCCAACGTCCTGACTTTC. Protein sequence: CASTGGVGPGANVLTF.